The 23 T cell receptor beta chains below come from one sample, sequenced in a study of T cells after yellow fever vaccination. TCRdb ran MiXCR on the 5' RACE reads and lists one entry per CDR3 protein. The profile shows some 400,000 distinct CDR3 sequences, roughly a sixth of them singletons. Sequencing used PBMCs, obtained before the yellow fever booster vaccination. These TCRs come from a man aged 18 to 29 who received the YFV17D yellow fever vaccine.

This chain uses TRBV6-1 with TRBJ2-1; TRBD1 agrees at 7 bases. CDR3 length: 17 amino acids. Germline CDR1 and CDR2: MNHNS and SASEGT. J gave up 4 bases and V 2 bases, and 11 bases lay outside the gene matches. The CDR3 DNA reads TGTGCCAGCAGTGAAAAGTCCTGGGGACAGAGGTACAATGAGCAGTTCTTC. Residues: CASSEKSWGQRYNEQFF.

V gene TRBV30 combines with J gene TRBJ1-1, with a possible D match to TRBD1 (5 bases). The CDR3 is 14 residues long. Looked up from germline, CDR1 is GTSNPN and CDR2 is SVGIG (reference sequence). The germline V and J ends were trimmed by 4 bases and 1 base, with 13 bases remaining between them. CDR3 DNA: TGTGCCTGGACCTGGGATGGGGGGAACACTGAAGCTTTCTTT. Protein sequence: CAWTWDGGNTEAFF.

As for this clonotype: Germline and junction disagree at one end, which may indicate a read error. This chain links TRBV5-1 with TRBJ2-3, with 8 nucleotides matching TRBD2. The germline gives CDR1 SGHRS, CDR2 YFSETQ. This CDR3 spans 15 amino acids. The CDR3 bases are TGCGCCAGCAGCTTGGCGGGGGGGCCGACAGATACGAAGTATTTT. Protein sequence: CASSLAGGPTDTKYF.

In its sample, this clonotype was seen a few times. The rearrangement uses TRBV21-1 and TRBJ1-1; the table's D call TRBD1 went unverified against the DNA. TRBV21-1 counts as a pseudogene. The CDR3 covers 13 residues. The CDR3 reads CATKPPVTTEAFF. DNA of the CDR3: TGTGCCACCAAACCCCCCGTGACCACTGAAGCTTTCTTT.

This clonotype was detected a few times. This chain uses TRBV28 with TRBJ1-2; D not certain. The CDR3 has 12 residues. Germline CDR1 is MDHEN and CDR2 is SYDVKM. Trimming pared 6 bases from V and 6 bases from J, leaving 11 bases between. CDR3 residues: CASRTDFNGYTF. For the CDR3, the DNA is TGTGCCAGCAGGACCGACTTTAATGGCTACACCTTC.

This clonotype was counted only a few times. The J gene is TRBJ2-1, the V gene TRBV5-1; 10 bases line up with TRBD1. Trimming removed 0 bases from V and 7 bases from J; junction bases left unmatched: 7. The CDR3 totals 16 residues. Germline CDR1 reads SGHRS; CDR2 reads YFSETQ. In nucleotides, the CDR3 is TGCGCCAGCAGCTTGGAGCCGGGGGGACAGGGGAATGAGCAGTTCTTC. Residues: CASSLEPGGQGNEQFF.

This clonotype was counted many times. V usage is TRBV5-1 and J usage is TRBJ1-2; 9 nucleotides align to TRBD1. Unmatched junction bases numbered 5, after V lost 1 base and J lost 7 bases. There are 14 residues in the CDR3. Germline V gene data show CDR1 as SGHRS and CDR2 as YFSETQ. The CDR3 sequence: CASSLKQGASGYTF. The CDR3 DNA reads as TGCGCCAGCAGCTTGAAACAGGGGGCTAGTGGCTACACCTTC.

This clonotype was seen many times. This chain links TRBV20-1 with TRBJ2-5, with D uncertain. V was cut by 2 bases and J by 0 bases, with 7 bases left in between. Germline V gene sequence: CDR1 DFQATT, CDR2 SNEGSKA (reference sequence). The CDR3 totals 13 residues. CDR3 loop: CSARQDDQETQYF. CDR3 bases: TGCAGTGCTAGACAGGATGACCAAGAGACCCAGTACTTC.

The chain couples TRBV7-9 to TRBJ2-1; D might be TRBD2 (6 bases). The CDR3 runs to 16 residues. V was clipped by 4 bases and J by 4 bases, with 17 bases between them. The germline gives CDR1 SEHNR, CDR2 FQNEAQ (reference sequence). The CDR3, as DNA: TGTGCCAGCAGCTGGGGGGAAACGATACCGTACAATGAGCAGTTCTTC. Residues: CASSWGETIPYNEQFF.

This clonotype came up many times. The chain recombines TRBV5-5 with TRBJ1-5, with D possibly being TRBD1 (6 bases). CDR1 SGHKS and CDR2 YYEKEE come from the germline V gene (reference sequence). V was pared by 4 bases and J by 5 bases, with 13 bases between. CDR3 size: 14 residues. CDR3 DNA: TGTGCCAGCAGCCTTACAGGGAACGATCAGCCCCAGCATTTT. Amino acid sequence: CASSLTGNDQPQHF. Looking up the rest from reference TRBV5-5 and TRBJ1-5 gives the full variable domain: DAGVTQSPTHLIKTRGQQVTLRCSPISGHKSVSWYQQVLGQGPQFIFQYYEKEERGRGNFPDRFSARQFPNYSSELNVNALLLGDSALYLCASSLTGNDQPQHFGDGTRLSIL.

This clonotype was detected a few times. The CDR3 DNA reads TGCGCCAGCAGCTTCCGGACAGGGTGGGACACTGAAGCTTTCTTT. Translating it yields CASSFRTGWDTEAFF. This chain joins TRBV5-1 and TRBJ1-1, with TRBD1 matching over 8 bases. This CDR3 comprises 15 residues. Germline CDR1 and CDR2: SGHRS and YFSETQ. Germline trimming cut 2 bases from V and 3 bases from J; bases unmatched to any gene: 6. Filled out from reference TRBV5-1 and TRBJ1-1, the complete variable domain reads KAGVTQTPRYLIKTRGQQVTLSCSPISGHRSVSWYQQTPGQGLQFLFEYFSETQRNKGNFPGRFSGRQFSNSRSEMNVSTLELGDSALYLCASSFRTGWDTEAFFGQGTRLTVV.

This clonotype was counted between two and nine times. This chain uses TRBV7-2 with TRBJ1-6; D is ambiguous. The V and J ends lost 6 bases and 2 bases respectively, with 11 bases between them. The V gene's germline CDR1 is SGHTA and CDR2 FQGNSA. The CDR3 runs to 15 residues. The DNA of the CDR3 is TGTGCCAGCAGGAGAACAGATACCTATAATTCACCCCTCCACTTT. This gives the protein CASRRTDTYNSPLHF.

The chain combines TRBV7-2 with TRBJ2-6; TRBD1 might be the D (6 bases). V dropped 7 bases and J dropped 2 bases, with 15 bases sitting between them. The CDR3 has 16 amino acids. CDR1 is SGHTA, CDR2 FQGNSA, per germline. The CDR3 DNA is TGTGCCAGCACCCAAAGGGGGACCACTGGGGCCAACGTCCTGACTTTC. Protein product: CASTQRGTTGANVLTF.

This clonotype was counted between two and nine times. The V call is TRBV7-2, the J call TRBJ2-6; D is unresolved. CDR3 size: 15 residues. Trimming took 10 bases from V and 2 from J, leaving 15 bases between them. CDR1 and CDR2 (germline): SGHTA, FQGNSA. CDR3 loop: CATLQGIPGANVLTF. CDR3 nucleotides: TGTGCCACCCTCCAAGGGATCCCTGGGGCCAACGTCCTGACTTTC.

As DNA, the CDR3 is TGTGCCAGCAGCTTAGACCCAGGACAAGAGACCCAGTACTTC. The encoded protein is CASSLDPGQETQYF. The J gene is TRBJ2-5, the V gene TRBV7-9; D call uncertain. This CDR3 region has 14 residues. The germline gives CDR1 SEHNR, CDR2 FQNEAQ (reference sequence). V was cut by 1 base and J by 2 bases, with 8 bases left in between.

This chain links TRBV7-9 with TRBJ2-7; D call uncertain. Germline V gene data show CDR1 as SEHNR and CDR2 as FQNEAQ (reference sequence). V dropped 5 bases and J dropped 4 bases, with 15 bases sitting between them. The CDR3 runs to 14 residues. The DNA for the CDR3 is TGTGCCAGCAGCCCCTCCTCATCAGGTTACGAGCAGTACTTC. It translates to CASSPSSSGYEQYF.

The chain joins TRBV30 to TRBJ2-5; D call uncertain. Germline assignment: CDR1 GTSNPN and CDR2 SVGIG (reference sequence). The CDR3 has 11 residues. V was clipped by 5 bases and J by 5 bases, with 9 bases between them. The CDR3 loop is CAWWTPETQYF. The CDR3, as DNA: TGTGCCTGGTGGACCCCGGAGACCCAGTACTTC. The variable domain in full, with the rest retrieved from reference TRBV30 and TRBJ2-5, is SQTIHQWPATLVQPVGSPLSLECTVEGTSNPNLYWYRQAAGRGLQLLFYSVGIGQISSEVPQNLSASRPQDRQFILSSKKLLLSDSGFYLCAWWTPETQYFGPGTRLLVL.

This clonotype was seen repeatedly, ten times or more. This chain connects TRBV9 to TRBJ2-1, with no clear D. V was clipped by 3 bases and J by 5 bases, with 3 bases between them. CDR3 length equals 11 residues. Germline V CDR1 and CDR2: SGDLS, YYNGEE. CDR3 sequence: CASSGDNEQFF. CDR3 DNA sequence: TGTGCCAGCAGCGGGGACAATGAGCAGTTCTTC.

A few counts support this clonotype. This chain connects TRBV20-1 to TRBJ2-5, with a tentative D call TRBD1 (5 bases). V lost 0 bases, J lost 5 bases, and 13 bases lay in between. Germline CDR1 is DFQATT and CDR2 is SNEGSKA (reference sequence). The CDR3 totals 14 residues. CDR3 DNA: TGCAGTGCTAGAGACACTGGGGCGGTGGAGACCCAGTACTTC. Translating it yields CSARDTGAVETQYF.

This chain links TRBV10-3 with TRBJ2-5, with D hard to call. Germline-derived CDR1 and CDR2 are ENHRY and SYGVKD. V was pared by 1 base and J by 9 bases, with 9 bases between. This CDR3 has 12 amino acids. In DNA form, the CDR3 reads TGTGCCATCAGTGAGTTTCCGGCGGCCCAGTACTTC. Its translation is CAISEFPAAQYF.

This clonotype appeared a few times. The CDR3 loop reads CSVVPGQRGNTIYF. The DNA for the CDR3 is TGCAGCGTTGTCCCCGGGCAGCGGGGAAACACCATATATTTT. The V gene is TRBV29-1, the J gene TRBJ1-3; D gene ambiguous. The germline gives CDR1 SQVTM, CDR2 ANQGSEA. The CDR3 length is 14 residues. V was trimmed by 4 bases and J by 4 bases, leaving 14 bases between them.

The genes are TRBV29-1 and TRBJ2-6; D is perhaps TRBD1 (6 bases). The germline V gene encodes CDR1 SQVTM and CDR2 ANQGSEA. V was pared by 6 bases and J by 0 bases, with 9 bases between. The CDR3 loop spans 14 amino acids. CDR3 residues: CSVGQTSGANVLTF. As DNA, the CDR3 is TGCAGCGTCGGACAGACCTCTGGGGCCAACGTCCTGACTTTC.

J is TRBJ1-2 and V is TRBV7-6; TRBD1 might be the D (6 bases). The CDR3 length is 14 residues. Trimming pared 1 base from V and 7 bases from J, leaving 13 bases between. Germline V gene sequence: CDR1 SGHVS, CDR2 FNYEAQ. In DNA, the CDR3 is TGTGCCAGCAGCTTAGAGGAGACAGGAGGTGGCTACACCTTC. This codes for CASSLEETGGGYTF. Full variable domain (outside the CDR3, taken from reference TRBV7-6 and TRBJ1-2): GAGVSQSPRYKVTKRGQDVALRCDPISGHVSLYWYRQALGQGPEFLTYFNYEAQQDKSGLPNDRFSAERPEGSISTLTIQRTEQRDSAMYRCASSLEETGGGYTFGSGTRLTVV.